Sequencing of this TCR beta chain was carried out in a study of T cell responses to AZD1222 COVID-19 vaccine. Overall study: Analysis merged second doses at about 4 or about 12 weeks.

Germline CDR1 reads LGHDT; CDR2 reads YNNKEL (reference sequence). J gave up 4 bases and V 5 bases, and 4 bases lay outside the gene matches. The CDR3 length is 13 residues. The protocol was immunoSEQ multiplex PCR, while the TCRdb copy is restricted to in-frame clones and leaves out a portion. The sample has around 150,000 clones, around 90% seen once. Specimen: peripheral blood, collected on day 0 of AZD1222 vaccination. The source is an adult in good health. The V gene is TRBV3-1 (or the pseudogene TRBV3-2), the J gene TRBJ2-5; 7 bases are shared with TRBD1. The CDR3 sequence: CASSYRGGETQYF. Written as DNA, the CDR3 is TGTGCCAGCAGCTACAGGGGCGGAGAGACCCAGTACTTC.